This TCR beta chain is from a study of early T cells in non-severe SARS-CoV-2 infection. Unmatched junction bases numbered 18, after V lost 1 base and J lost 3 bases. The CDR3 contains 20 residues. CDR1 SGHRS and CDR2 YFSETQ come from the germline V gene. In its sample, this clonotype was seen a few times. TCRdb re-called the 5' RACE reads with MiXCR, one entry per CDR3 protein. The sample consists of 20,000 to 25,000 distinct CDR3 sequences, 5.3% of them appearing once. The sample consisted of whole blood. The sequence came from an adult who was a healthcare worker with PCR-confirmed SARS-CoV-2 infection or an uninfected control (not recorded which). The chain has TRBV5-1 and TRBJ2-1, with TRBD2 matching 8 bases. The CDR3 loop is CASSLPDIKRLSGIYNEQFF. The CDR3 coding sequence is TGCGCCAGCAGCTTGCCCGATATAAAACGCCTTAGCGGGATCTACAATGAGCAGTTCTTC.